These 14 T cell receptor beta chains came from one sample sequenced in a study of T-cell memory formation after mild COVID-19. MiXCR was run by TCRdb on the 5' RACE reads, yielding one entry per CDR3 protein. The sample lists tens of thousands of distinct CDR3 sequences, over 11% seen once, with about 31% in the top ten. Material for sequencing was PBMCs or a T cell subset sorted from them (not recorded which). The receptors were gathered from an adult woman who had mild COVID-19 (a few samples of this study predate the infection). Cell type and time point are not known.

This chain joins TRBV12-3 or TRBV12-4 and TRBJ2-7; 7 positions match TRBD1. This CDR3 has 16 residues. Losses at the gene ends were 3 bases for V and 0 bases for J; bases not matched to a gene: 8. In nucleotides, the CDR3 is TGTGCCAGCAGTTTCGAAGGGGGCCCCAGCTCCTACGAGCAGTACTTC. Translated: CASSFEGGPSSYEQYF.

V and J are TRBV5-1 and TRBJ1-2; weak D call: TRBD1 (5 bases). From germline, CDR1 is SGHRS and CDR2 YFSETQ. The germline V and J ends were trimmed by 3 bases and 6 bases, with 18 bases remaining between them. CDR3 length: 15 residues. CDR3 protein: CASSWTPGHVNGYTF. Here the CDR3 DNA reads TGCGCCAGCAGCTGGACCCCAGGGCATGTGAATGGCTACACCTTC.

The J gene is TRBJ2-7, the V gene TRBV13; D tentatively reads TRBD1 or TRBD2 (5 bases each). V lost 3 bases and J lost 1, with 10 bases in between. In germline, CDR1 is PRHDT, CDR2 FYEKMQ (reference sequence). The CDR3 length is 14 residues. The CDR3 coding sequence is TGTGCCAGCAGCTTCGCAGGGACGTCCTACGAGCAGTACTTC. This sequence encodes CASSFAGTSYEQYF.

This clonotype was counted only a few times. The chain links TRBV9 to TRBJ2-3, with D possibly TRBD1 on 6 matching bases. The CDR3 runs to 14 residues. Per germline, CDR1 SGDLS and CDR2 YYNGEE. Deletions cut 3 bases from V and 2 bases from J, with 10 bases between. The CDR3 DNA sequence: TGTGCCAGCAGCGGACAGGCGACCACAGATACGCAGTATTTT. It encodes CASSGQATTDTQYF. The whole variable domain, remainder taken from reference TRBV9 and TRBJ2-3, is DSGVTQTPKHLITATGQRVTLRCSPRSGDLSVYWYQQSLDQGLQFLIQYYNGEERAKGNILERFSAQQFPDLHSELNLSSLELGDSALYFCASSGQATTDTQYFGPGTRLTVL.

As DNA, the CDR3 is TGTGCCAGCAACCTAGCGGGGGGGCTGGCTAATGAGCAGTTCTTC. Protein: CASNLAGGLANEQFF. The chain joins TRBV12-3 or TRBV12-4 to TRBJ2-1; TRBD2 matches 12 bases. The CDR3 length is 15 residues. V was pared by 7 bases and J by 7 bases, with 8 bases of the junction left unmatched.

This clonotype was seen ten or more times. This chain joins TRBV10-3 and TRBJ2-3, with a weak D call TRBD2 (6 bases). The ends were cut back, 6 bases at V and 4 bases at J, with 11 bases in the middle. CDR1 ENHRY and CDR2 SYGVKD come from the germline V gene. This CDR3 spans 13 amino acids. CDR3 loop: CAISGGGADTQYF. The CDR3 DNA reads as TGTGCCATCAGCGGAGGAGGGGCAGATACGCAGTATTTT.

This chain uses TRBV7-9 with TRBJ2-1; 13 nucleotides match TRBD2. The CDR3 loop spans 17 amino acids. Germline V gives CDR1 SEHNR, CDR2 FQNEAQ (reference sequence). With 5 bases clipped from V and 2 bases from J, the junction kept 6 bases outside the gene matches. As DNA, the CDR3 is TGTGCCAGCAGCCCCTTGACTAGCGGGAGGACCTACAATGAGCAGTTCTTC. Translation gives CASSPLTSGRTYNEQFF.

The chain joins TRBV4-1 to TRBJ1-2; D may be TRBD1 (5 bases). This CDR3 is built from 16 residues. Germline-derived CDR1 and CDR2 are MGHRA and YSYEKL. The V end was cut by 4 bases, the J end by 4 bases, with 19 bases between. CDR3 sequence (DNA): TGCGCCAGCAGCCCACTCCCCCAGGGAAAGAGCTATGGCTACACCTTC. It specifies CASSPLPQGKSYGYTF.

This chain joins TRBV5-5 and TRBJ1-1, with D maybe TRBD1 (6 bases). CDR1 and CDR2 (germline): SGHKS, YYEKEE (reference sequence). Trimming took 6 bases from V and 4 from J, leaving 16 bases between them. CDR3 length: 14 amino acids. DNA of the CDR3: TGTGCCAGCACCTGGGCAGGAGGGGGCACTGAAGCTTTCTTT. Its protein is CASTWAGGGTEAFF. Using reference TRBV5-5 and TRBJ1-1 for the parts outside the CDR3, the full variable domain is DAGVTQSPTHLIKTRGQQVTLRCSPISGHKSVSWYQQVLGQGPQFIFQYYEKEERGRGNFPDRFSARQFPNYSSELNVNALLLGDSALYLCASTWAGGGTEAFFGQGTRLTVV.

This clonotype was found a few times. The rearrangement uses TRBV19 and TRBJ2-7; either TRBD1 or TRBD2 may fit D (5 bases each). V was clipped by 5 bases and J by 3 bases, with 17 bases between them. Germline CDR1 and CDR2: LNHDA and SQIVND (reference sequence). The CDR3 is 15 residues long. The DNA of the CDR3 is TGTGCCAGTAGTCCGCAGGGAGTCCGGGACTACGAGCAGTACTTC. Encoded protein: CASSPQGVRDYEQYF.

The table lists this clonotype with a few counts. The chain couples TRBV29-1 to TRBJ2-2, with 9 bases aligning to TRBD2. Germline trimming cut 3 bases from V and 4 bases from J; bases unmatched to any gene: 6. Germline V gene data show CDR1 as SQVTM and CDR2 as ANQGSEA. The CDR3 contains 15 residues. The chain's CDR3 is CSVEWREGITGELFF. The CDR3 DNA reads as TGCAGCGTTGAGTGGCGGGAGGGGATCACCGGGGAGCTGTTTTTT.

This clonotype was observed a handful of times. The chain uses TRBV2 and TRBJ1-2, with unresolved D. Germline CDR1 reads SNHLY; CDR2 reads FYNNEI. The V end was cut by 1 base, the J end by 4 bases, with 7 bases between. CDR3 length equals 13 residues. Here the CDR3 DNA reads TGTGCCAGCAGTGAAGGGGAACGCTATGGCTACACCTTC. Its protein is CASSEGERYGYTF.

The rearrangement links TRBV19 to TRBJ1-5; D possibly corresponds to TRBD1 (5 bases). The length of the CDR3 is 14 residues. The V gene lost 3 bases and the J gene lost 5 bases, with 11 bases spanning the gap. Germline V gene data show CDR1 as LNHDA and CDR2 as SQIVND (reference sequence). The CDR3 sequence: CASSIGGDYQPQHF. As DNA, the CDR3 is TGTGCCAGTAGTATTGGGGGGGACTATCAGCCCCAGCATTTT.

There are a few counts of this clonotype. The CDR3 reads CASAGGLTGELFF. Here the CDR3 DNA reads TGTGCCAGTGCGGGGGGGCTCACCGGGGAGCTGTTTTTT. This rearrangement joins TRBV5-6 to TRBJ2-2; 9 nucleotides align to TRBD2. The V gene end was trimmed by 8 bases and the J gene end by 4 bases; junction bases not matched to a gene: 3. The length of the CDR3 is 13 residues. CDR1 SGHDT and CDR2 YYEEEE come from the germline V gene.